Listed here are 21 T cell receptor beta chains from one sample, sequenced in a study of PD-1 blockade in classical Hodgkin lymphoma. Only in-frame clones appear in the TCRdb table, and some are missing; sequencing was by immunoSEQ multiplex PCR. The profile shows over 10,000 clones, 80% of them singletons. Every single patient, without exception, relapsed after autologous stem cell transplantation, and brentuximab vedotin exposure varied. The sample here was peripheral blood mononuclear cells (PBMCs), taken at baseline. These receptors came from a human donor with classical Hodgkin lymphoma.

DNA of the CDR3: TGCGCCAGCAGCTTGGACAGGGCCCCCTCCTACGAGCAGTACTTC. This sequence encodes CASSLDRAPSYEQYF. The V and J genes are TRBV5-1 and TRBJ2-7, with D perhaps TRBD1 (6 bases). V lost 0 bases and J lost 0, with 10 bases in between. From germline, CDR1 is SGHRS and CDR2 YFSETQ. This CDR3 is 15 amino acids long. Combining the CDR3 with reference TRBV5-1 and TRBJ2-7 gives the whole variable domain KAGVTQTPRYLIKTRGQQVTLSCSPISGHRSVSWYQQTPGQGLQFLFEYFSETQRNKGNFPGRFSGRQFSNSRSEMNVSTLELGDSALYLCASSLDRAPSYEQYFGPGTRLTVT.

CDR3 sequence reads: CASSSISSSYNEQFF. The CDR3 nucleotides are TGTGCCAGCAGCTCCATTTCAAGCTCCTACAATGAGCAGTTCTTC. The J gene is TRBJ2-1, the V gene TRBV7-2, with D unclear. The CDR3 is 15 amino acids. CDR1 and CDR2 (germline): SGHTA, FQGNSA. V lost 4 bases to trimming and J lost 0 bases, with 10 bases between them.

This chain uses TRBV9 with TRBJ2-3, with TRBD2 identical over 7 bases. From germline, CDR1 is SGDLS and CDR2 YYNGEE. Trimming took 7 bases from V and 0 from J; bases not matched to a gene: 8. CDR3 length: 15 amino acids. The CDR3 here is CASVGEGRSTDTQYF. The CDR3 nucleotides read TGTGCCAGCGTGGGGGAGGGGAGAAGCACAGATACGCAGTATTTT.

This clone was counted once. The chain is built from TRBV7-2 and TRBJ1-6, with D unclear. With 4 bases removed from V and 9 bases from J, the gap between germline ends came to 19 bases. The CDR3 has 16 amino acids. Germline values: CDR1 SGHTA, CDR2 FQGNSA. CDR3 protein: CASSSSERSFGSPLHF. The CDR3 nucleotides read TGTGCCAGCAGCTCCTCAGAAAGGTCATTCGGTTCACCCCTCCACTTT.

The chain combines TRBV27 with TRBJ2-7; D is unresolved. The CDR3 is made up of 13 amino acids. The V gene lost 0 bases and the J gene lost 3 bases, with 6 bases spanning the gap. Looked up from germline, CDR1 is MNHEY and CDR2 is SMNVEV (reference sequence). This CDR3 reads CASSLSPSYEQYV. The CDR3 nucleotides are TGTGCCAGCAGTTTATCTCCTAGCTACGAGCAGTACGTC.

The count of this clone is one. The chain uses TRBV5-6 and TRBJ1-2, with D tentatively TRBD1 (5 bases). This CDR3 has 16 residues. With 2 bases removed from V and 1 base from J, the gap between germline ends came to 15 bases. From germline, CDR1 is SGHDT and CDR2 YYEEEE. The CDR3 region has the DNA TGTGCCAGCAGCTTTTTCCAGGGAAGAGGTAACTATGGCTACACCTTC. Translated: CASSFFQGRGNYGYTF.

The chain joins TRBV4-1 to TRBJ1-1; TRBD1 aligns across 8 bases. This CDR3 has 14 residues. The trim removed 3 bases at V and 4 bases at J, leaving 4 bases unmatched. CDR1 and CDR2 (germline): MGHRA, YSYEKL. DNA for the CDR3: TGCGCCAGCAGCCAGGATACAGGGGGCACTGAAGCTTTCTTT. Its protein is CASSQDTGGTEAFF.

This clone was counted between two and nine times. The chain is built from TRBV18 and TRBJ2-3; D is perhaps TRBD1 or TRBD2 (5 bases each). In germline, CDR1 is KGHSH, CDR2 LQKENI. The CDR3 has 15 amino acids. Trimming removed 6 bases from V and 5 bases from J, with 18 bases in between. The DNA of the CDR3 is TGTGCCAGCTCTCTGACGCGAGGGGACGGAGATACGCAGTATTTT. Its protein product is CASSLTRGDGDTQYF.

The chain recombines TRBV28 with TRBJ2-7; no clear D gene. This CDR3 has 13 amino acids. V was cut by 4 bases and J by 4 bases, with 11 bases left in between. The V gene's germline CDR1 is MDHEN and CDR2 SYDVKM. CDR3 residues: CASSYGPSYEQYV. Written as DNA, the CDR3 is TGTGCCAGCAGTTATGGCCCATCATACGAGCAGTACGTC.

The rearrangement joins TRBV6-1 to TRBJ1-5; 7 nucleotides match TRBD1. Germline CDR1 is MNHNS and CDR2 is SASEGT. The CDR3 extends over 13 amino acids. Trimming cost V 11 bases and J 7 bases; bases outside gene matches: 11. The CDR3 region has the DNA TGTGCCGTGAACATTGACAGGGCCCAGCCCCAGCATTTT. Protein sequence: CAVNIDRAQPQHF.

This chain connects TRBV2 to TRBJ1-3; D ambiguous. V dropped 3 bases and J dropped 4 bases, with 7 bases sitting between them. The CDR3 loop spans 13 amino acids. Germline V CDR1 and CDR2: SNHLY, FYNNEI. The chain's CDR3 is CASSEFTGNTIYF. DNA of the CDR3: TGTGCCAGCAGTGAGTTTACCGGAAACACCATATATTTT.

The chain joins TRBV2 to TRBJ2-7; D may be TRBD1 (5 bases). Deletions cut 5 bases from V and 2 bases from J, with 13 bases between. CDR3 length: 14 residues. The germline V gene encodes CDR1 SNHLY and CDR2 FYNNEI. DNA of the CDR3: TGTGCCAGCAGTAGGGGCGCCGATACCTACGAGCAGTACGTC. Translating it yields CASSRGADTYEQYV.

The rearrangement joins TRBV5-6 to TRBJ2-7; either TRBD1 or TRBD2 may fit D (5 bases each). The V end was cut by 2 bases, the J end by 2 bases, with 14 bases between. Germline V CDR1 and CDR2: SGHDT, YYEEEE. This CDR3 comprises 15 residues. DNA for the CDR3: TGTGCCAGCAGCTTTCCCGGGACGACCGCCTACGAGCAGTACGTC. Residues: CASSFPGTTAYEQYV.

This clone rates as large (0.1 to 1%). The chain uses TRBV19 and TRBJ1-1; D call uncertain. Germline V lookup: CDR1 LNHDA, CDR2 SQIVND (reference sequence). The CDR3 extends over 13 amino acids. Trimming pared 5 bases from V and 2 bases from J, leaving 9 bases between. The CDR3: CASSLNSNTEAFF. The DNA of the CDR3 is TGTGCCAGTAGTCTGAATTCAAACACTGAAGCTTTCTTT.

In DNA form, the CDR3 reads TGTGCCAGCAGCCTCGGGGGTGGGAATACGCAGTATTTT. It is translated as CASSLGGGNTQYF. The V call is TRBV7-9, the J call TRBJ2-3; a possible D gene is TRBD2 (6 bases). The germline CDR1 and CDR2 sequences are SEHNR and FQNEAQ (reference sequence). V was cut by 5 bases and J by 7 bases, with 13 bases left in between. The CDR3 has 13 amino acids.

V and J are TRBV4-3 and TRBJ1-2; D gene ambiguous. The CDR3 is 19 residues long. V gave up 0 bases and J gave up 1 base, with 21 bases separating them. Germline V lookup: CDR1 LGHNA, CDR2 YSLEER. DNA for the CDR3: TGCGCCAGCAGCCAAGAGTTGGACGGCTCGGGCCCCCTTAACTATGGCTACACCTTC. This translates into CASSQELDGSGPLNYGYTF.

The chain recombines TRBV5-4 with TRBJ2-3; tentative D call: TRBD2 (6 bases). In germline, CDR1 is SGHNT, CDR2 YYREEE (reference sequence). There are 15 residues in the CDR3. The V end lost 5 bases, the J end lost 2 bases, and 15 bases lay between the germline ends. The CDR3, as DNA: TGTGCCAGCAGGACGGGCGGGAAGACCACAGATACGCAGTATTTT. Translated: CASRTGGKTTDTQYF. Based on the CDR3 plus reference TRBV5-4 and TRBJ2-3, the full variable domain is ETGVTQSPTHLIKTRGQQVTLRCSSQSGHNTVSWYQQALGQGPQFIFQYYREEENGRGNFPPRFSGLQFPNYSSELNVNALELDDSALYLCASRTGGKTTDTQYFGPGTRLTVL.

The rearrangement links TRBV4-3 to TRBJ2-7, with D hard to call. This CDR3 region has 14 residues. Germline lookup yields CDR1 LGHNA and CDR2 YSLEER. The V gene lost 0 bases and the J gene lost 2 bases, with 8 bases spanning the gap. The CDR3 DNA reads TGCGCCAGCAGCCAAGATCCGCGGCCCTACGAGCAGTACTTC. Amino acids: CASSQDPRPYEQYF.

The CDR3 loop is CATRLALPNEQFF. Here the CDR3 DNA reads TGTGCCACTAGACTAGCTCTACCCAATGAGCAGTTCTTC. The rearrangement joins TRBV30 to TRBJ2-1; the match to TRBD2 covers 7 bases. The germline V gene has CDR1 GTSNPN and CDR2 SVGIG (reference sequence). V trimming: 8 bases; J trimming: 6 bases; junction bases outside the gene matches: 10. This CDR3 is 13 amino acids long.

The chain is built from TRBV15 and TRBJ2-1; 9 bases align to TRBD1. CDR3 length: 18 amino acids. V dropped 2 bases and J dropped 7; count of bases not matched to a gene: 15. Per germline, CDR1 LNHNV and CDR2 YYDKDF (reference sequence). For the CDR3, the DNA is TGTGCCACCAGCAGATTAAGTGTTCCGCGACAGGGGGGAAATGAGCAGTTCTTC. The encoded protein is CATSRLSVPRQGGNEQFF.

This chain's CDR3 is CARDRGGSGANVLTF. Here the CDR3 DNA reads TGTGCCAGGGACAGGGGTGGGTCTGGGGCCAACGTCCTGACTTTC. The J gene is TRBJ2-6, the V gene TRBV6-1; TRBD1 agrees at 9 bases. The ends lost 9 bases at V and 1 base at J; junction bases unmatched: 4. Germline V gene data show CDR1 as MNHNS and CDR2 as SASEGT. This CDR3 is 15 amino acids long.